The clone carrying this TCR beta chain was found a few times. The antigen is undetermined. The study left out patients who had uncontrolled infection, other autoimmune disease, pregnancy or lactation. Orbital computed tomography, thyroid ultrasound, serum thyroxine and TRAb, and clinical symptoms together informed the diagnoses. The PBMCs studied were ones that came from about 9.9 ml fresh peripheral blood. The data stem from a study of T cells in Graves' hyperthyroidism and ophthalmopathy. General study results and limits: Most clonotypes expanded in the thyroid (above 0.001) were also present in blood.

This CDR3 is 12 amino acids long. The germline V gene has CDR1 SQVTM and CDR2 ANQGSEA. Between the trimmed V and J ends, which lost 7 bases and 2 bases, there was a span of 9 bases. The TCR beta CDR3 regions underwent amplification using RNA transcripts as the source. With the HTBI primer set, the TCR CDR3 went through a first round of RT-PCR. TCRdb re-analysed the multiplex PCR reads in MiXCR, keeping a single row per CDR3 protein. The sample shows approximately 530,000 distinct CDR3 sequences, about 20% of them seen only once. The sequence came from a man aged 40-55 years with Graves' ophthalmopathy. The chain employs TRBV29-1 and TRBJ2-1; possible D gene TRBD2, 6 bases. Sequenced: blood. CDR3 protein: CSARGAYNEQFF. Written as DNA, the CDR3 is TGCAGCGCCCGCGGGGCCTACAATGAGCAGTTCTTC.